These 23 T cell receptor beta chains came from one sample sequenced in a study of ipilimumab plus nivolumab after autologous stem cell transplantation. Data came from immunoSEQ multiplex PCR; TCRdb stores just in-frame clones and leaves some out. The sample has 40,000 to 45,000 clones; over 90% are singletons. The sample in question was PBMCs, obtained in a trial of ipilimumab plus nivolumab as post-transplant consolidation. The source is a male donor with multiple myeloma.

The chain joins TRBV7-6 to TRBJ2-7; TRBD1 aligns across 7 bases. The CDR3 is made up of 14 amino acids. The ends lost 3 bases at V and 0 bases at J; junction bases unmatched: 2. CDR1 is SGHVS, CDR2 FNYEAQ, per germline. The CDR3 is CASSFRQGSYEQYF. The CDR3 DNA sequence: TGTGCCAGCAGCTTTCGACAGGGCTCCTACGAGCAGTACTTC.

This rearrangement joins TRBV19 to TRBJ1-5; D gene uncertain. The V gene's germline CDR1 is LNHDA and CDR2 SQIVND (reference sequence). The CDR3 totals 17 residues. V was pared by 4 bases and J by 1 base, with 17 bases between. For the CDR3, the DNA is TGTGCCAGTAGTACCTTCTTCCGGGTCGGAAGCAATCAGCCCCAGCATTTT. It translates to CASSTFFRVGSNQPQHF.

The gene calls are TRBV27 and TRBJ1-4, with D maybe TRBD1 (6 bases). CDR3 size: 14 residues. V was clipped by 6 bases and J by 3 bases, with 11 bases between them. Looked up from germline, CDR1 is MNHEY and CDR2 is SMNVEV (reference sequence). CDR3 loop: CASRLDSPNEKLFF. CDR3 DNA sequence: TGTGCCAGCAGACTGGACAGCCCTAATGAAAAACTGTTTTTT.

This chain uses TRBV4-3 with TRBJ2-7, with a weak D call TRBD1 (6 bases). Germline assignment: CDR1 LGHNA and CDR2 YSLEER. Trimming left V 5 bases short and J 3 bases short, with 14 bases between. This CDR3 comprises 14 residues. CDR3 sequence: CASSKGVANYEQYF. The DNA for the CDR3 is TGCGCCAGCAGCAAGGGGGTAGCGAACTACGAGCAGTACTTC.

This clone was detected once. The rearrangement links TRBV5-4 to TRBJ2-3; no firm D call. This CDR3 spans 14 amino acids. CDR1 and CDR2 (germline): SGHNT, YYREEE (reference sequence). V dropped 2 bases and J dropped 2 bases, with 9 bases sitting between them. CDR3: CASSFVQNTDTQYF. The CDR3, as DNA: TGTGCCAGCAGCTTTGTCCAGAACACAGATACGCAGTATTTT.

This chain connects TRBV27 to TRBJ2-1; 10 bases fit TRBD2. Germline assignment: CDR1 MNHEY and CDR2 SMNVEV (reference sequence). Unmatched junction bases numbered 12, after V lost 4 bases and J lost 0 bases. The CDR3 runs to 19 residues. The CDR3 is CASSSYVSGGPHSYNEQFF. As DNA, the CDR3 is TGTGCCAGCAGTTCATATGTTAGCGGGGGGCCCCACTCCTACAATGAGCAGTTCTTC.

As for this clone: Germline is not matched at one junction end, which may reflect a read error. This chain joins TRBV5-6 and TRBJ2-1, with 10 positions matching TRBD1. Per germline, CDR1 SGHDT and CDR2 YYEEEE. CDR3 length: 16 amino acids. The CDR3 nucleotides read TGTGCCAGCAGCTTGGTTGTGACAGGGGGCTACTATGAGCAGTTCTTC. Protein product: CASSLVVTGGYYEQFF.

This rearrangement joins TRBV5-1 to TRBJ2-5, with a possible D match to TRBD1 (6 bases). V was shortened by 4 bases and J by 0 bases, with 10 bases between the two germline ends. Germline values: CDR1 SGHRS, CDR2 YFSETQ. This CDR3 is built from 14 residues. The CDR3 DNA follows: TGCGCCAGCAGCATCAGGACAGACCAAGAGACCCAGTACTTC. Its protein is CASSIRTDQETQYF.

This rearrangement joins TRBV5-4 to TRBJ2-3; D not resolved. Per the germline V gene, CDR1 is SGHNT and CDR2 is YYREEE (reference sequence). The V end lost 3 bases, the J end lost 1 base, and 9 bases lay between the germline ends. The CDR3 is 14 amino acids. DNA of the CDR3: TGTGCCAGCAGCTCTGGACCGGGCACAGATACGCAGTATTTT. This codes for CASSSGPGTDTQYF. The full variable domain, rest sourced from reference TRBV5-4 and TRBJ2-3, is ETGVTQSPTHLIKTRGQQVTLRCSSQSGHNTVSWYQQALGQGPQFIFQYYREEENGRGNFPPRFSGLQFPNYSSELNVNALELDDSALYLCASSSGPGTDTQYFGPGTRLTVL.

The rearrangement joins TRBV15 to TRBJ2-7; the D call may be TRBD1 or TRBD2 (5 bases each). The length of the CDR3 is 15 residues. The V and J ends lost 0 bases and 2 bases respectively, with 11 bases between them. The V gene's germline CDR1 is LNHNV and CDR2 YYDKDF (reference sequence). The CDR3 reads CATSRDQRGPYEQYF. CDR3 DNA sequence: TGTGCCACCAGCAGAGATCAGAGGGGCCCCTACGAGCAGTACTTC. The complete variable domain, with remaining parts taken from reference TRBV15 and TRBJ2-7, reads DAMVIQNPRYQVTQFGKPVTLSCSQTLNHNVMYWYQQKSSQAPKLLFHYYDKDFNNEADTPDNFQSRRPNTSFCFLDIRSPGLGDTAMYLCATSRDQRGPYEQYFGPGTRLTVT.

This chain connects TRBV28 to TRBJ2-7, with a tentative D call TRBD1 (6 bases). There are 16 residues in the CDR3. V lost 6 bases and J 2 bases, leaving 20 bases between the germline ends. CDR1 and CDR2 (germline): MDHEN, SYDVKM. DNA for the CDR3: TGTGCCAGCAGACCTCGAGGGACACCGAAGGCCTACGAGCAGTACTTC. Amino acid sequence: CASRPRGTPKAYEQYF.

The chain uses TRBV4-3 and TRBJ2-7, with 10 bases fitting TRBD2. Germline assignment: CDR1 LGHNA and CDR2 YSLEER. CDR3 length: 17 residues. The junction had 11 bases not matched to a gene; V was cut back by 0 bases and J by 6 bases. The DNA for the CDR3 is TGCGCCAGCAGCCAAGAGGTAGGCCTAGCGGGAGCTACCGAGCAGTACTTC. This translates into CASSQEVGLAGATEQYF.

This chain connects TRBV7-3 to TRBJ2-1, with TRBD2 as a possible D gene (5 bases). Germline values: CDR1 SGHTA, CDR2 FQGTGA. This CDR3 spans 13 amino acids. V lost 2 bases and J lost 8, with 10 bases in between. In DNA form, the CDR3 reads TGTGCCAGCAGCTTACGGCGGGCCGATGAGCAGTTCTTC. Protein: CASSLRRADEQFF.

The count of this clone is one. The rearrangement links TRBV5-6 to TRBJ1-5; no firm D call. Trimming removed 1 base at V and 5 bases at J, with 7 bases between. The CDR3 contains 13 residues. Looked up from germline, CDR1 is SGHDT and CDR2 is YYEEEE. The CDR3 sequence: CASSLSGDQPQHF. In nucleotides, the CDR3 is TGTGCCAGCAGCTTGTCCGGGGATCAGCCCCAGCATTTT.

V usage is TRBV19 and J usage is TRBJ2-7; D perhaps matches TRBD1 (5 bases). CDR1 LNHDA and CDR2 SQIVND come from the germline V gene (reference sequence). There are 18 residues in the CDR3. V shed 10 bases and J shed 7 bases, with 35 bases lying between them. The CDR3 sequence is CATDDLPPPDKWELEQYF. As DNA, the CDR3 is TGTGCCACCGACGACCTTCCCCCCCCGGACAAGTGGGAACTAGAGCAGTACTTC.

This clone appeared once. The chain employs TRBV7-6 and TRBJ2-5; 9 bases align to TRBD2. This CDR3 region has 15 residues. From germline, CDR1 is SGHVS and CDR2 FNYEAQ. Trimming removed 5 bases from V and 4 bases from J; junction bases left unmatched: 8. CDR3 residues: CASSPRTSAPETQYF. DNA for the CDR3: TGTGCCAGCAGCCCCCGGACTAGCGCCCCAGAGACCCAGTACTTC.

The genes are TRBV30 and TRBJ2-5, with 7 nucleotides matching TRBD2. CDR1 is GTSNPN, CDR2 SVGIG, per germline (reference sequence). The CDR3 has 16 amino acids. V was clipped by 3 bases and J by 5 bases; unmatched bases: 15. CDR3 bases: TGTGCCTGGAGAAGGACTAGAAAAGGGATTGGGGAGACCCAGTACTTC. Amino acid sequence: CAWRRTRKGIGETQYF.

This chain connects TRBV25-1 to TRBJ1-2; 10 nucleotides match TRBD1. This CDR3 region has 16 residues. The V gene end was trimmed by 6 bases and the J gene end by 1 base; junction bases not matched to a gene: 8. CDR1 and CDR2 from the germline V gene are MGHDK and SYGVNS. CDR3 sequence reads: CASRGTGAPLNYGYTF. CDR3 coding DNA: TGTGCCAGCAGGGGGACAGGGGCCCCTCTTAACTATGGCTACACCTTC.

The chain's CDR3 is CASSRTGQETQYF. CDR3 coding DNA: TGCGCCAGCAGCCGCACAGGTCAAGAGACCCAGTACTTC. The rearrangement joins TRBV4-3 to TRBJ2-5; weak D call: TRBD1 (5 bases). Trimming shortened V by 4 bases and J by 2 bases, and 8 bases separated the two germline ends. CDR3 length equals 13 residues. Germline V gives CDR1 LGHNA, CDR2 YSLEER.

V and J are TRBV18 and TRBJ2-2; no definite D call. The CDR3 runs 13 residues. Trimming took off 2 bases at V and 6 bases at J, with 7 bases between the two ends. The germline V gene has CDR1 KGHSH and CDR2 LQKENI. CDR3: CASSPSGAGELFF. CDR3 coding DNA: TGTGCCAGCTCACCATCGGGTGCCGGGGAGCTGTTTTTT.

The chain employs TRBV18 and TRBJ1-1; 10 bases map to TRBD1. Losses at the gene ends were 4 bases for V and 6 bases for J; bases not matched to a gene: 8. The V gene's germline CDR1 is KGHSH and CDR2 LQKENI. This CDR3 has 15 residues. Written as DNA, the CDR3 is TGTGCCAGCTCACAGGGGACAGGGGTAGCGGCTGAAGCTTTCTTT. It specifies CASSQGTGVAAEAFF. The variable domain in full, completed from reference TRBV18 and TRBJ1-1, reads NAGVMQNPRHLVRRRGQEARLRCSPMKGHSHVYWYRQLPEEGLKFMVYLQKENIIDESGMPKERFSAEFPKEGPSILRIQQVVRGDSAAYFCASSQGTGVAAEAFFGQGTRLTVV.

The chain recombines TRBV6-5 with TRBJ1-1, with 8 bases matching TRBD1. CDR1 is MNHEY and CDR2 is SVGAGI in the germline V gene. Trimming cost V 11 bases and J 1 base; bases outside gene matches: 6. CDR3 length: 13 residues. CDR3 in DNA: TGTGCCGCACAGGGGGGACGGAACACTGAAGCTTTCTTT. Translated: CAAQGGRNTEAFF.

This chain connects TRBV7-6 to TRBJ2-7; D is unclear. The germline V and J ends were trimmed by 1 base and 1 base, with 8 bases remaining between them. Germline values: CDR1 SGHVS, CDR2 FNYEAQ. CDR3 length: 14 residues. The CDR3 nucleotides read TGTGCCAGCAGCTTAGACTATGGTTCCTACGAGCAGTACTTC. Its protein product is CASSLDYGSYEQYF. The full variable domain, rest sourced from reference TRBV7-6 and TRBJ2-7, is GAGVSQSPRYKVTKRGQDVALRCDPISGHVSLYWYRQALGQGPEFLTYFNYEAQQDKSGLPNDRFSAERPEGSISTLTIQRTEQRDSAMYRCASSLDYGSYEQYFGPGTRLTVT.